Each of the 28 T cell receptor beta chains below was sequenced from the same sample in a study of naive CD8 T cells in extremely preterm neonates. Deliveries were elective term cesareans at roughly 35-41 weeks, with no labor or membrane rupture. The protocol was immunoSEQ multiplex PCR, while the TCRdb copy is restricted to in-frame clones and leaves out a portion. The sample consists of 6,000 to 6,500 clones, approximately 98% of them appearing once. The sequenced material came from naive CD8+ T cells from cord blood. Source of these receptors: a newborn in good health.

The chain recombines TRBV5-1 with TRBJ1-5, with D possibly matching TRBD1 (5 bases). Germline CDR1 reads SGHRS; CDR2 reads YFSETQ. V lost 1 base and J lost 9, with 11 bases in between. The CDR3 has 13 amino acids. The CDR3: CASSLTGWGPQHF. CDR3 nucleotide sequence: TGCGCCAGCAGCTTGACAGGTTGGGGGCCCCAGCATTTT.

This clone was seen only once. The CDR3 sequence is CASRLGELFF. DNA for the CDR3: TGCGCCAGCAGGCTAGGGGAGCTGTTTTTT. This sequence joins TRBV4-1 and TRBJ2-2; D is uncertain. The CDR3 is made up of 10 amino acids. Germline CDR1 is MGHRA and CDR2 is YSYEKL. The ends were cut back, 6 bases at V and 8 bases at J, with 4 bases in the middle.

The rearrangement links TRBV19 to TRBJ2-1, with 8 nucleotides matching TRBD2. Germline lookup yields CDR1 LNHDA and CDR2 SQIVND (reference sequence). The CDR3 covers 14 residues. V was clipped by 7 bases and J by 9 bases; unmatched bases: 11. CDR3 nucleotides: TGTGCCAGTACGGGGGGGGCCATTTTTTTTGAGCAGTTCTTC. As protein: CASTGGAIFFEQFF.

CDR3 in DNA: TGTGCCAGCAGCCCGGGCCTAGCGGGAAGGACAGATACGCAGTATTTT. This encodes CASSPGLAGRTDTQYF. This chain joins TRBV11-2 and TRBJ2-3, with 9 nucleotides matching TRBD2. CDR3 length: 16 amino acids. Germline V lookup: CDR1 SGHAT, CDR2 FQNNGV. The V segment lost 5 bases and the J segment 3 bases; nucleotides outside the gene matches: 9.

A single count supports this clone. The chain links TRBV4-1 to TRBJ2-2, with D perhaps TRBD2 (6 bases). The germline V gene has CDR1 MGHRA and CDR2 YSYEKL. This CDR3 is 15 amino acids long. With 1 base removed from V and 0 bases from J, the gap between germline ends came to 6 bases. DNA for the CDR3: TGCGCCAGCAGCCAAGGACTAGCGAACACCGGGGAGCTGTTTTTT. This translates into CASSQGLANTGELFF.

This clone was counted once. The chain is built from TRBV28 and TRBJ1-5; no reliable D call. V was clipped by 2 bases and J by 4 bases, with 9 bases between them. Germline V lookup: CDR1 MDHEN, CDR2 SYDVKM. The CDR3 is made up of 14 amino acids. In DNA form, the CDR3 reads TGTGCCAGCAGTTTAAGCCCCGCGAATCAGCCCCAGCATTTT. Protein sequence: CASSLSPANQPQHF.

This clone was recorded only once. The V and J genes are TRBV27 and TRBJ2-3; 7 nucleotides align to TRBD2. The CDR3 runs 13 residues. V lost 2 bases and J lost 5; bases outside the gene matches: 1. Germline lookup yields CDR1 MNHEY and CDR2 SMNVEV (reference sequence). The CDR3 nucleotides read TGTGCCAGCAGTTTAGCGGGGGAAGATACGCAGTATTTT. Its translation is CASSLAGEDTQYF.

This sequence joins TRBV7-6 and TRBJ1-2; D gene ambiguous. V lost 5 bases, J lost 4 bases, and 11 bases lay in between. The CDR3 extends over 13 amino acids. Germline V CDR1 and CDR2: SGHVS, FNYEAQ. CDR3 residues: CASSLGSSYGYTF. CDR3 bases: TGTGCCAGCAGCCTGGGGAGTAGCTATGGCTACACCTTC.

The chain recombines TRBV27 with TRBJ2-3, with 8 positions matching TRBD2. The germline CDR1 and CDR2 sequences are MNHEY and SMNVEV (reference sequence). J gave up 1 base and V 5 bases, and 14 bases lay outside the gene matches. The CDR3 consists of 18 residues. The CDR3 region has the DNA TGTGCCAGCAGTGGCCTGCCGGGAGGGCGAGACGGCACAGATACGCAGTATTTT. Protein product: CASSGLPGGRDGTDTQYF.

The chain couples TRBV6-5 to TRBJ2-3; 8 bases are a match to TRBD2. The CDR3 has 15 amino acids. The V segment lost 4 bases and the J segment 0 bases; nucleotides outside the gene matches: 3. The V gene's germline CDR1 is MNHEY and CDR2 SVGAGI. The chain's CDR3 is CASSSLAASTDTQYF. The CDR3 DNA reads TGTGCCAGCAGTTCACTAGCGGCTAGCACAGATACGCAGTATTTT.

The chain links TRBV28 to TRBJ1-2; 7 positions match TRBD1. From germline, CDR1 is MDHEN and CDR2 SYDVKM. The CDR3 has 16 amino acids. Losses at the gene ends were 3 bases for V and 0 bases for J; bases not matched to a gene: 7. CDR3 sequence: CASSLGQTPTNYGYTF. The CDR3 region has the DNA TGTGCCAGCAGTTTGGGACAGACGCCTACTAACTATGGCTACACCTTC.

J is TRBJ1-2 and V is TRBV2; 7 bases align to TRBD1. The CDR3 runs to 10 residues. Trimming cost V 8 bases and J 8 bases; bases outside gene matches: 2. Germline CDR1 is SNHLY and CDR2 is FYNNEI. CDR3 DNA: TGTGCCAGCGCAGGGGGGGGCTACACCTTC. As protein: CASAGGGYTF.

The V and J genes are TRBV28 and TRBJ1-1; 9 positions match TRBD1. CDR1 is MDHEN and CDR2 is SYDVKM in the germline V gene. V shed 0 bases, J shed 1 base, and the junction held 9 bases outside the gene matches. This CDR3 comprises 18 residues. DNA for the CDR3: TGTGCCAGCAGTTTATGGGGGTACAGGGGGCTTAAGAACACTGAAGCTTTCTTT. This sequence encodes CASSLWGYRGLKNTEAFF.

The rearrangement uses TRBV9 and TRBJ2-2; 9 bases fit TRBD2. Germline CDR1 SGDLS, CDR2 YYNGEE. V dropped 1 base and J dropped 0; count of bases not matched to a gene: 7. This CDR3 spans 18 amino acids. CDR3 bases: TGTGCCAGCAGCGTACCGGCTAGCGGGGCATCGAACACCGGGGAGCTGTTTTTT. Its translation: CASSVPASGASNTGELFF. Drawing the rest from reference TRBV9 and TRBJ2-2, the complete variable domain is DSGVTQTPKHLITATGQRVTLRCSPRSGDLSVYWYQQSLDQGLQFLIQYYNGEERAKGNILERFSAQQFPDLHSELNLSSLELGDSALYFCASSVPASGASNTGELFFGEGSRLTVL.

The J gene is TRBJ1-1, the V gene TRBV9, with D perhaps matching TRBD1 (5 bases). The CDR3 loop spans 12 amino acids. Germline CDR1 reads SGDLS; CDR2 reads YYNGEE. Trimming removed 4 bases from V and 5 bases from J, with 9 bases in between. In DNA form, the CDR3 reads TGTGCCAGCAGCTCGGAGGGGACTGAAGCTTTCTTT. This gives the protein CASSSEGTEAFF.

V and J are TRBV30 and TRBJ2-3, with a tentative D call TRBD2 (6 bases). The V gene lost 7 bases and the J gene lost 5 bases, with 16 bases spanning the gap. CDR3 length: 13 residues. Germline lookup yields CDR1 GTSNPN and CDR2 SVGIG (reference sequence). The CDR3 protein is CASLFGGKDTQYF. DNA for the CDR3: TGTGCCTCCCTTTTCGGGGGAAAAGATACGCAGTATTTT.

This clone appeared a few times. V usage is TRBV2 and J usage is TRBJ2-7, with a weak D call TRBD2 (6 bases). CDR3 length: 12 residues. V lost 1 base, J lost 8 bases, and 9 bases lay in between. CDR1 and CDR2 (germline): SNHLY, FYNNEI. The CDR3, as DNA: TGTGCCAGCAGTGAAGTTAGCGGAAAGCAGTACTTC. The encoded protein is CASSEVSGKQYF.

The chain has TRBV9 and TRBJ1-1; 8 nucleotides line up with TRBD1. Losses at the gene ends were 3 bases for V and 4 bases for J; bases not matched to a gene: 5. The germline gives CDR1 SGDLS, CDR2 YYNGEE. The CDR3 sequence is 14 residues long. CDR3 region: CASSAQGGSTEAFF. CDR3 sequence (DNA): TGTGCCAGCAGCGCACAGGGGGGGAGCACTGAAGCTTTCTTT.

This chain uses TRBV11-3 with TRBJ2-3; 14 bases agree with TRBD2. This CDR3 spans 15 amino acids. Germline V CDR1 and CDR2: SGHNT, YENEEA. The trim removed 6 bases at V and 6 bases at J, leaving 5 bases unmatched. CDR3 sequence reads: CASSHRLAGGDTQYF. CDR3 nucleotides: TGTGCCAGCAGTCATCGACTAGCGGGGGGGGATACGCAGTATTTT. The complete variable domain, with remaining parts taken from reference TRBV11-3 and TRBJ2-3, reads EAGVVQSPRYKIIEKKQPVAFWCNPISGHNTLYWYLQNLGQGPELLIRYENEEAVDDSQLPKDRFSAERLKGVDSTLKIQPAELGDSAVYLCASSHRLAGGDTQYFGPGTRLTVL.

V is TRBV5-6 and J is TRBJ2-3; 8 positions agree with TRBD2. CDR1 is SGHDT, CDR2 YYEEEE, per germline. The CDR3 consists of 13 residues. After removal of 2 bases from V and 9 bases from J, the junction contained 5 bases not matched to a gene. The CDR3 bases are TGTGCCAGCAGCTTAGGTAGCGGGGCCACGCAGTATTTT. Its protein product is CASSLGSGATQYF.

V gene TRBV7-3 combines with J gene TRBJ2-3; 9 bases line up with TRBD1. V gave up 5 bases and J gave up 3 bases; unmatched junction bases: 3. Per the germline V gene, CDR1 is SGHTA and CDR2 is FQGTGA. The CDR3 runs to 14 residues. DNA of the CDR3: TGTGCCAGCAGCACGGACAGGGGTACAGATACGCAGTATTTT. It yields the protein CASSTDRGTDTQYF.

The rearrangement links TRBV9 to TRBJ2-5; TRBD2 aligns across 7 bases. The DNA end is more similar to TRBJ2-7, so the J call may be wrong. This CDR3 is built from 12 residues. Per germline, CDR1 SGDLS and CDR2 YYNGEE. CDR3 in amino acids: CASSVGGGEQYF. CDR3 nucleotides: TGTGCCAGCAGCGTAGGGGGGGGCGAGCAGTACTTC.

CDR3 region: CASERGDTIYF. CDR3 nucleotides: TGCGCCAGCGAACGAGGAGACACCATATATTTT. This chain uses TRBV5-1 with TRBJ1-3; no reliable D call. Germline V gene lookup returns CDR1 SGHRS and CDR2 YFSETQ. Trimming left V 7 bases short and J 8 bases short, with 10 bases between. The CDR3 contains 11 residues.

This clone was seen only once. The chain joins TRBV28 to TRBJ2-1; 9 bases line up with TRBD2. Germline-derived CDR1 and CDR2 are MDHEN and SYDVKM. The V gene end was trimmed by 5 bases and the J gene end by 9 bases; junction bases not matched to a gene: 11. This CDR3 has 15 residues. CDR3 sequence: CASSPRSGGDSEQFF. The CDR3 bases are TGTGCCAGCAGTCCCCGTAGCGGGGGAGATAGTGAGCAGTTCTTC.

The chain combines TRBV28 with TRBJ2-1, with D maybe TRBD1 (6 bases). V lost 5 bases and J lost 8, with 10 bases in between. The CDR3 length is 12 residues. Germline CDR1 reads MDHEN; CDR2 reads SYDVKM. CDR3 DNA sequence: TGTGCCAGCAGTCCTCAGGGGCATGAGCAGTTCTTC. Translated: CASSPQGHEQFF.

This clone was observed once. The gene calls are TRBV28 and TRBJ2-5, with 16 bases aligning to TRBD2. V lost 6 bases, J lost 10 bases, and 8 bases stayed unmatched. The length of the CDR3 is 15 residues. Germline values: CDR1 MDHEN, CDR2 SYDVKM. The CDR3 DNA reads TGTGCCAGCAGCCCGGGACTAGCGGGAGGGCCGGACCAGTACTTC. It encodes CASSPGLAGGPDQYF. The variable domain in full, with the rest retrieved from reference TRBV28 and TRBJ2-5, is DVKVTQSSRYLVKRTGEKVFLECVQDMDHENMFWYRQDPGLGLRLIYFSYDVKMKEKGDIPEGYSVSREKKERFSLILESASTNQTSMYLCASSPGLAGGPDQYFGPGTRLLVL.

The chain employs TRBV19 and TRBJ2-7, with D tentatively TRBD1 (5 bases). V lost 1 base, J lost 6 bases, and 10 bases lay in between. Germline V gene data show CDR1 as LNHDA and CDR2 as SQIVND (reference sequence). The CDR3 runs 13 residues. CDR3 DNA sequence: TGTGCCAGTAGTATAGTATTCAGGGCCGAGCAGTACTTC. This encodes CASSIVFRAEQYF.

V and J are TRBV7-9 and TRBJ2-7, with 7 bases aligning to TRBD2. The CDR3 extends over 14 amino acids. CDR1 and CDR2 (germline): SEHNR, FQNEAQ (reference sequence). The V gene end was trimmed by 1 base and the J gene end by 3 bases; junction bases not matched to a gene: 3. The CDR3 sequence is CASSLGGRGYEQYF. CDR3 in DNA: TGTGCCAGCAGCTTAGGCGGGAGAGGCTACGAGCAGTACTTC.